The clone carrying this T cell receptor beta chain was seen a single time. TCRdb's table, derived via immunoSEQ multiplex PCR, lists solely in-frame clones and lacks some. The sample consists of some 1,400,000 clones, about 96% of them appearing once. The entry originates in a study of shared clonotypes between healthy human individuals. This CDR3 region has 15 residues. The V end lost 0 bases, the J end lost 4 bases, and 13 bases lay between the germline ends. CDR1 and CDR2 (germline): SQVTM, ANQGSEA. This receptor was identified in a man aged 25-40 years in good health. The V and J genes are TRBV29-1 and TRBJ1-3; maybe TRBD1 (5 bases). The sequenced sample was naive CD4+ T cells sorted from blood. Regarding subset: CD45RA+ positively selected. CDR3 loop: CSVEDYRDRGNTIYF. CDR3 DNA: TGCAGCGTTGAAGATTACCGGGACCGGGGAAACACCATATATTTT. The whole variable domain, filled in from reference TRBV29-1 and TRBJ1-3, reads SAVISQKPSRDICQRGTSLTIQCQVDSQVTMMFWYRQQPGQSLTLIATANQGSEATYESGFVIDKFPISRPNLTFSTLTVSNMSPEDSSIYLCSVEDYRDRGNTIYFGEGSWLTVV.